One sample yielded the 17 T cell receptor beta chains listed below, sequenced in a study of cytomegalovirus exposure and HLA in healthy donors (dated by TCRdb to the late 2010s). Library preparation was by the immunoSEQ multiplex PCR assay. What TCRdb holds here is the immuneACCESS table cut down to in-frame rearrangements. Part of the clones is not present; checked against another copy, under half of the missing clones reflect an unresolved V gene, and the others are unexplained. The sample table records some 120,000 clones; 85% of these occur just once. The ten largest clonotypes hold 2.1% of the sample. Sequencing was performed on PBMCs. Receptor source: a woman in her 30s in good health and CMV-seronegative.

The chain links TRBV2 to TRBJ1-3; D is unresolved. In germline, CDR1 is SNHLY, CDR2 FYNNEI. The CDR3 contains 17 residues. The V end was cut by 4 bases, the J end by 0 bases, with 16 bases between. CDR3 region: CASSAPTILISGNTIYF. CDR3 DNA sequence: TGTGCCAGCAGTGCCCCTACGATACTAATCTCTGGAAACACCATATATTTT.

The chain carries TRBV27 and TRBJ2-2, with TRBD2 matching over 8 bases. Germline CDR1 reads MNHEY; CDR2 reads SMNVEV (reference sequence). This CDR3 spans 17 amino acids. Trimming took 0 bases from V and 6 from J; bases not matched to a gene: 9. CDR3 nucleotides: TGTGCCAGCAGTTTATCGGGCGGGGGGATAGGGGCCGGGGAGCTGTTTTTT. Translated: CASSLSGGGIGAGELFF.

The chain combines TRBV7-9 with TRBJ2-5, with D maybe TRBD1 (6 bases). Trimming took 3 bases from V and 2 from J, leaving 10 bases between them. CDR3 length: 14 amino acids. Germline CDR1 SEHNR, CDR2 FQNEAQ (reference sequence). The CDR3 spells CASSFNREQETQYF. CDR3 bases: TGTGCCAGCAGCTTTAACAGGGAACAAGAGACCCAGTACTTC.

The chain is built from TRBV7-9 and TRBJ1-5; D may be TRBD1 (6 bases). The CDR3 spans 14 residues. Germline CDR1 is SEHNR and CDR2 is FQNEAQ (reference sequence). The germline V and J ends were trimmed by 4 bases and 6 bases, with 13 bases remaining between them. CDR3 nucleotide sequence: TGTGCCAGCAGCTCGGGACACCAGTCTCAGCCCCAGCATTTT. Translating gives CASSSGHQSQPQHF. The entire variable domain, with the rest obtained from reference TRBV7-9 and TRBJ1-5, is as follows: DTGVSQNPRHKITKRGQNVTFRCDPISEHNRLYWYRQTLGQGPEFLTYFQNEAQLEKSRLLSDRFSAERPKGSFSTLEIQRTEQGDSAMYLCASSSGHQSQPQHFGDGTRLSIL.

This chain connects TRBV7-2 to TRBJ2-7; TRBD1 matches 7 bases. This CDR3 region has 14 residues. Germline V gene lookup returns CDR1 SGHTA and CDR2 FQGNSA. The ends lost 5 bases at V and 4 bases at J; junction bases unmatched: 8. CDR3: CASSRTGTAYEQYF. The CDR3 coding sequence is TGTGCCAGCAGCAGAACCGGGACAGCTTACGAGCAGTACTTC.

This clone was recorded only once. The chain couples TRBV2 to TRBJ1-1, with TRBD1 matching over 9 bases. This CDR3 is 14 amino acids long. Germline assignment: CDR1 SNHLY and CDR2 FYNNEI. V gave up 5 bases and J gave up 6 bases; unmatched junction bases: 7. The CDR3, as DNA: TGTGCCAGCAGTTTCACAGGGGGCCCGTCTGAAGCTTTCTTT. It codes for CASSFTGGPSEAFF.

In its sample, this clone was seen once. J is TRBJ2-1 and V is TRBV30, with 13 bases matching TRBD2. CDR3 length equals 15 residues. Germline loops: CDR1 GTSNPN, CDR2 SVGIG (reference sequence). Losses at the gene ends were 0 bases for V and 15 bases for J; bases not matched to a gene: 11. The CDR3 DNA reads as TGTGCCTGGAGTGTCGATACCACTAGCGGGGGGGCCGTGTTCTTC. Translated, it gives CAWSVDTTSGGAVFF.

CDR3 amino acids: CASSPGVATTNEKLFF. The CDR3 DNA reads TGTGCCAGCAGCCCAGGTGTGGCTACAACTAATGAAAAACTGTTTTTT. The chain has TRBV7-2 and TRBJ1-4; D not resolved. The germline gives CDR1 SGHTA, CDR2 FQGNSA. The CDR3 length is 16 residues. Trimming stripped 5 bases from V and 0 bases from J, with 13 bases between.

The chain links TRBV18 to TRBJ1-2, with 7 bases that match TRBD1. Germline values: CDR1 KGHSH, CDR2 LQKENI. This CDR3 is 15 amino acids long. V dropped 6 bases and J dropped 4; count of bases not matched to a gene: 11. The DNA of the CDR3 is TGTGCCAGCTCCCTCGGGGCAGGGGGTACCTATGGCTACACCTTC. Its protein is CASSLGAGGTYGYTF.

The chain links TRBV14 to TRBJ2-3, with unresolved D. V was shortened by 7 bases and J by 2 bases, with 13 bases between the two germline ends. CDR3 size: 14 residues. Germline CDR1 is SGHDN and CDR2 is FVKESK. CDR3: CASTPYWPTDTQYF. DNA for the CDR3: TGTGCCAGCACCCCATATTGGCCCACAGATACGCAGTATTTT. Based on the CDR3 plus reference TRBV14 and TRBJ2-3, the full variable domain is EAGVTQFPSHSVIEKGQTVTLRCDPISGHDNLYWYRRVMGKEIKFLLHFVKESKQDESGMPNNRFLAERTGGTYSTLKVQPAELEDSGVYFCASTPYWPTDTQYFGPGTRLTVL.

The genes are TRBV6-1 and TRBJ2-3; tentative D call: TRBD1 (6 bases). CDR3 length: 14 residues. Per the germline V gene, CDR1 is MNHNS and CDR2 is SASEGT. Trimming stripped 6 bases from V and 3 bases from J, with 13 bases between. CDR3 in amino acids: CASRKGVGTDTQYF. The CDR3 DNA reads TGTGCCAGCAGGAAGGGGGTTGGGACAGATACGCAGTATTTT.

This clone was recorded once. The chain carries TRBV29-1 and TRBJ1-3; TRBD1 matches at 11 bases. The CDR3 is made up of 17 amino acids. Germline V gene data show CDR1 as SQVTM and CDR2 as ANQGSEA. Trimming at V came to 6 bases and at J to 12 bases, leaving 22 bases not matched to a gene. The CDR3, as DNA: TGCAGCGTCTCATCCGGGACAGGGGGAATCCCTTCGACGGGCATATATTTT. Translating it yields CSVSSGTGGIPSTGIYF.

The chain is built from TRBV7-9 and TRBJ2-7, with a weak D call TRBD2 (5 bases). Looked up from germline, CDR1 is SEHNR and CDR2 is FQNEAQ (reference sequence). This CDR3 has 13 residues. V lost 5 bases, J lost 3 bases, and 11 bases lay in between. DNA for the CDR3: TGTGCCAGCAGCCCAACCGGGGACTACGAGCAGTACTTC. Translation gives CASSPTGDYEQYF. Full variable domain (outside the CDR3, taken from reference TRBV7-9 and TRBJ2-7): DTGVSQNPRHKITKRGQNVTFRCDPISEHNRLYWYRQTLGQGPEFLTYFQNEAQLEKSRLLSDRFSAERPKGSFSTLEIQRTEQGDSAMYLCASSPTGDYEQYFGPGTRLTVT.

The J gene is TRBJ2-1, the V gene TRBV30; tentatively, D is TRBD2 (5 bases). The V and J ends lost 2 bases and 1 base respectively, with 6 bases between them. The germline V gene encodes CDR1 GTSNPN and CDR2 SVGIG (reference sequence). The CDR3 loop spans 13 amino acids. DNA for the CDR3: TGTGCCTGGAGTCGAGGGTCCTACAATGAGCAGTTCTTC. Translated: CAWSRGSYNEQFF.

The chain links TRBV19 to TRBJ1-4; unclear D gene. This CDR3 contains 13 residues. The germline V gene has CDR1 LNHDA and CDR2 SQIVND (reference sequence). The V gene lost 3 bases and the J gene lost 8 bases, with 10 bases spanning the gap. DNA for the CDR3: TGTGCCAGTAGTATCGTGTCAGCGGAAAAACTGTTTTTT. This encodes CASSIVSAEKLFF. Variable domain in full (rest from reference TRBV19 and TRBJ1-4): DGGITQSPKYLFRKEGQNVTLSCEQNLNHDAMYWYRQDPGQGLRLIYYSQIVNDFQKGDIAEGYSVSREKKESFPLTVTSAQKNPTAFYLCASSIVSAEKLFFGSGTQLSVL.

The chain links TRBV6-1 to TRBJ2-1; 12 bases agree with TRBD2. CDR1 is MNHNS, CDR2 SASEGT, per germline. The J segment lost 6 bases and the V segment lost 2 bases, leaving 11 bases of the junction unmatched. The CDR3 spans 18 residues. The CDR3 nucleotides are TGTGCCAGCAGTGAAAAGAGAGCTAGCGGGGGGGCCCTCAATGAGCAGTTCTTC. This encodes CASSEKRASGGALNEQFF.

This clone was observed a single time. The chain carries TRBV25-1 and TRBJ2-3; D gene uncertain. Trimming removed 6 bases from V and 3 bases from J, with 4 bases in between. Germline CDR1 reads MGHDK; CDR2 reads SYGVNS. The CDR3 is 11 residues long. The DNA for the CDR3 is TGTGCCAGCAGACAAACAGATACGCAGTATTTT. Its protein product is CASRQTDTQYF.